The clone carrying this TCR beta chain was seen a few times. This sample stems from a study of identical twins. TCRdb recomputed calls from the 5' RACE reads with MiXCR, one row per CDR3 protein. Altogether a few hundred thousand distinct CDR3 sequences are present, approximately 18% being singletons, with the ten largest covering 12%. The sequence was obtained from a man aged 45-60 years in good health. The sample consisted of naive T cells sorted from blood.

Written as DNA, the CDR3 is TGTGCCATCAGTGATGGACAGCCTAGCAATCAGCCCCAGCATTTT. Encoded protein: CAISDGQPSNQPQHF. The chain couples TRBV10-3 to TRBJ1-5; weak D call: TRBD1 (6 bases). The V gene lost 3 bases and the J gene lost 0 bases, with 9 bases spanning the gap. Germline loops: CDR1 ENHRY, CDR2 SYGVKD. The CDR3 spans 15 residues.